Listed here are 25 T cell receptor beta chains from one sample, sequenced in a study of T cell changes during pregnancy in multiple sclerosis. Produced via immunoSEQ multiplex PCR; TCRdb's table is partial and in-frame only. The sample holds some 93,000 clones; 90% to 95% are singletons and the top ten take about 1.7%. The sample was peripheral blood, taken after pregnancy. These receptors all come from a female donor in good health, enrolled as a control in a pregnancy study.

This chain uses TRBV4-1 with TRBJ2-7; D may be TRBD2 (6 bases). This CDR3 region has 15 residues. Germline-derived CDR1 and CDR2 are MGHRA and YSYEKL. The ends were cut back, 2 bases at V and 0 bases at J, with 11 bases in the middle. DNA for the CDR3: TGCGCCAGCAGCCAACAGGGACTTCTCTCCTACGAGCAGTACTTC. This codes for CASSQQGLLSYEQYF.

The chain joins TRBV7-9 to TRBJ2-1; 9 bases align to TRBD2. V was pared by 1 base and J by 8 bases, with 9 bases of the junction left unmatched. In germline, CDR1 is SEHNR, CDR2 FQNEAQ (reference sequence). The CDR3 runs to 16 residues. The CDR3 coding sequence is TGTGCCAGCAGCTTAGAACGTGGCGGGGGGGCAGATGAGCAGTTCTTC. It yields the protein CASSLERGGGADEQFF.

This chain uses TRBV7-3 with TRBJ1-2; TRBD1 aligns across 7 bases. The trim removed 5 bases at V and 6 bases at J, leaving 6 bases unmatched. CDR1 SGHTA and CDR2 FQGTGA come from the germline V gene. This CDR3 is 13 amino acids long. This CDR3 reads CASSLTGQDGYTF. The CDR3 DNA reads TGTGCCAGCAGCCTCACCGGACAGGATGGCTACACCTTC.

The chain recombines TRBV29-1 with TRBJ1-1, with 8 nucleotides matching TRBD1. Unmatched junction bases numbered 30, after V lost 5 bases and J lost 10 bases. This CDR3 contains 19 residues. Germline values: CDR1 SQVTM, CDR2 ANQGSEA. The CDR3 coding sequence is TGCAGCGTTACGCCACCCCTACAGAGACAGGGGAAAGGCCACTGGGGAGCTTTCTTT. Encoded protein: CSVTPPLQRQGKGHWGAFF.

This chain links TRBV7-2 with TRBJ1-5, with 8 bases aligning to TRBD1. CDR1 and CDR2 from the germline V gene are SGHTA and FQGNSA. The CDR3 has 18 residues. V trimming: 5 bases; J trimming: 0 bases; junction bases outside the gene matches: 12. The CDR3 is CASSPRQGPPYSNQPQHF. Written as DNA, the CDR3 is TGTGCCAGCAGCCCCCGACAGGGGCCCCCGTATAGCAATCAGCCCCAGCATTTT.

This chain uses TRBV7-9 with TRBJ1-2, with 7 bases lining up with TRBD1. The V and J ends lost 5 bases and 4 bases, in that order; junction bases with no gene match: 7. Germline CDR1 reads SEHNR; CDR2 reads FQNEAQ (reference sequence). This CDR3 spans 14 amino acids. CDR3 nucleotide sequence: TGTGCCAGCAGCCCCGGGACAGACATCTATGGCTACACCTTC. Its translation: CASSPGTDIYGYTF.

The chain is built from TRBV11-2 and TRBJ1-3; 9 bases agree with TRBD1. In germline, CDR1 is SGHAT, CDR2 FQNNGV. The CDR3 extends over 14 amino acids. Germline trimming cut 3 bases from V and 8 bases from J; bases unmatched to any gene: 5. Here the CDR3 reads CASSLGTGKHTIYF. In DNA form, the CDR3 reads TGTGCCAGCAGCTTGGGGACAGGGAAGCACACCATATATTTT.

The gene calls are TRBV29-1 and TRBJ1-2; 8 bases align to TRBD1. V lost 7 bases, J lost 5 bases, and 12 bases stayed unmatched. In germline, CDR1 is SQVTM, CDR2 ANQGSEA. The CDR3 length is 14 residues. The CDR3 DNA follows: TGCAGCGGGGGAGGGACAGGAGGAGGTTATGGCTACACCTTC. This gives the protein CSGGGTGGGYGYTF.

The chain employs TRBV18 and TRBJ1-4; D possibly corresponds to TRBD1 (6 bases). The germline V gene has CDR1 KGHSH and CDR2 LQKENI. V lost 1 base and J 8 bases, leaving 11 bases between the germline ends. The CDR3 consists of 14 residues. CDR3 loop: CASSPRRGSEKLFF. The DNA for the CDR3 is TGTGCCAGCTCACCACGCAGGGGTAGCGAAAAACTGTTTTTT.

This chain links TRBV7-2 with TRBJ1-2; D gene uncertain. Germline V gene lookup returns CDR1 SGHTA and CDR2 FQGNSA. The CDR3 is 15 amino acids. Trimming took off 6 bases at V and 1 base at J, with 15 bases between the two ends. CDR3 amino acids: CASSSGPAGNYGYTF. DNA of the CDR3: TGTGCCAGCAGTTCCGGCCCCGCGGGTAACTATGGCTACACCTTC.

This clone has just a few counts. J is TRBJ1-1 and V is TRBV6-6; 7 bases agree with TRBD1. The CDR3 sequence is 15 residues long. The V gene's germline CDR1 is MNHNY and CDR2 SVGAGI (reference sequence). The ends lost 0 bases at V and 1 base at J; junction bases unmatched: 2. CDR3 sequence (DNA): TGTGCCAGCAGTTACTCGACAGGGCAGAACACTGAAGCTTTCTTT. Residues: CASSYSTGQNTEAFF.

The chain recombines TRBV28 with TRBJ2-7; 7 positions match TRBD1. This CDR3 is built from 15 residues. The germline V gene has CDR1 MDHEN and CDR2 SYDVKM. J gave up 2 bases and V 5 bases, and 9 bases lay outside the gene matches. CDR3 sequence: CASSPTGQLTYEQYF. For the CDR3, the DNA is TGTGCCAGCAGTCCTACGGGACAGTTGACCTACGAGCAGTACTTC. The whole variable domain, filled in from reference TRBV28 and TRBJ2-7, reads DVKVTQSSRYLVKRTGEKVFLECVQDMDHENMFWYRQDPGLGLRLIYFSYDVKMKEKGDIPEGYSVSREKKERFSLILESASTNQTSMYLCASSPTGQLTYEQYFGPGTRLTVT.

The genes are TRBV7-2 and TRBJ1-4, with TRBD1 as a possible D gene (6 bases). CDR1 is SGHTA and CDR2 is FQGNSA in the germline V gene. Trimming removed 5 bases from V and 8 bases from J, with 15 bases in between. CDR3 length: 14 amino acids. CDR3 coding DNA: TGTGCCAGCAGCCCCCCAGGGGTGCGGGAAAAACTGTTTTTT. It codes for CASSPPGVREKLFF.

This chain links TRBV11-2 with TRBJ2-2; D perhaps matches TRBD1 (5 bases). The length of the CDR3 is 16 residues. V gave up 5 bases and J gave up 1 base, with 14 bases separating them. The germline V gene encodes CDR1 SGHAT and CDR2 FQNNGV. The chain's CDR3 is CASSQGRSVNTGELFF. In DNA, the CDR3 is TGTGCCAGCAGCCAGGGCCGGTCCGTGAACACCGGGGAGCTGTTTTTT.

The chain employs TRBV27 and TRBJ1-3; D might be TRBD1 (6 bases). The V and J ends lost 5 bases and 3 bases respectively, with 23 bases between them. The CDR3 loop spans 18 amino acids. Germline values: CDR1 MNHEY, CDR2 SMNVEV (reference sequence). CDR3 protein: CASSPNPYIRGFGNTIYF. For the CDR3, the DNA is TGTGCCAGCAGTCCGAATCCGTATATCAGGGGCTTTGGAAACACCATATATTTT.

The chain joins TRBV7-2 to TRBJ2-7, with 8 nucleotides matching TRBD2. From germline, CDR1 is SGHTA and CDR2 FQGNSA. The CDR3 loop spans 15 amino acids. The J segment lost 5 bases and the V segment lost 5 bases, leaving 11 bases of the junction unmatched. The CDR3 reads CASSRVGTSLNEQYF. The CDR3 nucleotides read TGTGCCAGCAGCCGAGTGGGGACTAGTCTAAACGAGCAGTACTTC.

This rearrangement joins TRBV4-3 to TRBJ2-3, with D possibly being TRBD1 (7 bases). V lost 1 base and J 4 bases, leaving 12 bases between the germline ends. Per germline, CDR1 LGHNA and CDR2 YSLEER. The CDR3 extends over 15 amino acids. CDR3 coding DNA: TGCGCCAGCAGCCAAGCGGTCAGGGGGGCAGATACGCAGTATTTT. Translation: CASSQAVRGADTQYF.

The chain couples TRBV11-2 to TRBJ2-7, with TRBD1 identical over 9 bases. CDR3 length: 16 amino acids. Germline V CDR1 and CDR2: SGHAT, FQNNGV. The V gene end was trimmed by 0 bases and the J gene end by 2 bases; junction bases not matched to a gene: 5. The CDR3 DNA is TGTGCCAGCAGCTTAGATCTGGGGACAGGGACCTACGAGCAGTACTTC. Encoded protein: CASSLDLGTGTYEQYF.

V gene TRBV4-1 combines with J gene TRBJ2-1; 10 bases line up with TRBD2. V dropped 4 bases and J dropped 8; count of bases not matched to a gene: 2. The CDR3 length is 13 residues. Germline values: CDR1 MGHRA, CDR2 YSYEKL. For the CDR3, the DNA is TGCGCCAGCAGCCTACTAGCGGGGTATGAGCAGTTCTTC. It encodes CASSLLAGYEQFF.

CDR3 protein: CASSLGTGARTGELFF. In DNA form, the CDR3 reads TGTGCCAGCAGCTTAGGGACGGGAGCGAGAACCGGGGAGCTGTTTTTT. The genes are TRBV7-9 and TRBJ2-2; tentatively, D is TRBD2 (6 bases). Trimming removed 1 base from V and 5 bases from J, with 14 bases in between. This CDR3 contains 16 residues. CDR1 and CDR2 from the germline V gene are SEHNR and FQNEAQ (reference sequence).

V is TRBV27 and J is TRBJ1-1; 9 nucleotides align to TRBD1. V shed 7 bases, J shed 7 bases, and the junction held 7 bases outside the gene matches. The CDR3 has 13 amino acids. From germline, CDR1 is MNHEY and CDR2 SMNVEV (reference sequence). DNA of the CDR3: TGTGCCAGCATTTCCAGGACAGGGGTTGAAGCTTTCTTT. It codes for CASISRTGVEAFF.

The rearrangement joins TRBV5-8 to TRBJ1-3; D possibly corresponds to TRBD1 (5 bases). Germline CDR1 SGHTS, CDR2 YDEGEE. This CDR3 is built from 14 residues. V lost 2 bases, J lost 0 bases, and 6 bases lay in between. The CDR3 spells CASSFGGSGNTIYF. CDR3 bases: TGTGCCAGCAGCTTCGGGGGCTCTGGAAACACCATATATTTT.

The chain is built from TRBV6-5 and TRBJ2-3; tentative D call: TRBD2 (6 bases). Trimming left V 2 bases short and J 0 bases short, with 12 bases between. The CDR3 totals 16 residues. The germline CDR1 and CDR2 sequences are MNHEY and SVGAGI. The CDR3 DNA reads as TGTGCCAGCAGTTACGCCCGGGACTTCAGCACAGATACGCAGTATTTT. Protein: CASSYARDFSTDTQYF.

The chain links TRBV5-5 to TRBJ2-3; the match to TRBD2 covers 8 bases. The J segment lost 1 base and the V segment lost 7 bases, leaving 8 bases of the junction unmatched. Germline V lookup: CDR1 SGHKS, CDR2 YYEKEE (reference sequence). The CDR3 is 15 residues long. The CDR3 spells CASRPGGLRTDTQYF. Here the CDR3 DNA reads TGTGCCAGCCGGCCGGGGGGGCTTCGCACAGATACGCAGTATTTT.

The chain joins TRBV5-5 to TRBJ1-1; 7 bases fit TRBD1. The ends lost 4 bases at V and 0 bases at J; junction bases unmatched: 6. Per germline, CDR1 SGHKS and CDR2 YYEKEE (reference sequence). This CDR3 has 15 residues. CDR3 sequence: CASSPYRGLNTEAFF. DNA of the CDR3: TGTGCCAGCAGCCCTTACAGGGGTCTGAACACTGAAGCTTTCTTT.